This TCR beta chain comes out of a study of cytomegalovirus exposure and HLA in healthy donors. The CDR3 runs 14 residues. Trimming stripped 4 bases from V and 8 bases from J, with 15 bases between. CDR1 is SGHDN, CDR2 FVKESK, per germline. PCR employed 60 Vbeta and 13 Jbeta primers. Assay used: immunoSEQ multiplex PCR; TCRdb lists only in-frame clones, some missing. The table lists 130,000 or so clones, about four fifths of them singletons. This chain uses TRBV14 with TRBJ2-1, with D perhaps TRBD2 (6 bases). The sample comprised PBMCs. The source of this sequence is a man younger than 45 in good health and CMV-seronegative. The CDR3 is CASSRTAGSYEQFF. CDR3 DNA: TGTGCCAGCAGCCGGACGGCCGGGAGTTATGAGCAGTTCTTC.